What follows are 31 T cell receptor beta chains derived from one specimen sequenced in a study of metastatic and nonmetastatic thyroid tumors. TCRdb reprocessed the PCR reads via MiXCR. The data hold roughly 22,000 clones, with roughly 13% observed a single time. None of the patients had undergone any treatment ahead of thyroid surgery. The sample consisted of blood. The receptors derive from a female donor with papillary thyroid cancer or a benign thyroid nodule (not recorded which). Some clones in this sample may be carry-over from other donors' samples.

This clone was seen repeatedly, ten times or more. The genes are TRBV7-3 and TRBJ1-1; possibly TRBD1 for D (6 bases). Trimming pared 5 bases from V and 1 base from J, leaving 17 bases between. The CDR3 sequence is 16 residues long. Germline-derived CDR1 and CDR2 are SGHTA and FQGTGA. As DNA, the CDR3 is TGTGCCAGCAGCGTTAAGAAGGGGGAACAGAACACTGAAGCTTTCTTT. Translated: CASSVKKGEQNTEAFF. Drawing the rest from reference TRBV7-3 and TRBJ1-1, the complete variable domain is GAGVSQTPSNKVTEKGKYVELRCDPISGHTALYWYRQSLGQGPEFLIYFQGTGAADDSGLPNDRFFAVRPEGSVSTLKIQRTERGDSAVYLCASSVKKGEQNTEAFFGQGTRLTVV.

In its sample, this clone was seen many times. The rearrangement joins TRBV20-1 to TRBJ2-7; D ambiguous. V was trimmed by 1 base and J by 4 bases, leaving 17 bases between them. The length of the CDR3 is 15 residues. The germline V gene has CDR1 DFQATT and CDR2 SNEGSKA (reference sequence). CDR3 sequence reads: CSARVGQLGPYEQYF. CDR3 nucleotides: TGCAGTGCTAGAGTCGGCCAGCTAGGACCTTACGAGCAGTACTTC.

This clone came up many times. The J gene is TRBJ2-1, the V gene TRBV7-9, with 9 bases that match TRBD2. With 6 bases clipped from V and 7 bases from J, the junction kept 16 bases outside the gene matches. Germline V gene lookup returns CDR1 SEHNR and CDR2 FQNEAQ (reference sequence). This CDR3 is 17 amino acids long. DNA for the CDR3: TGTGCCAGCAGTCCCATCCTGGCCGGGACTAGCAGAAATGAGCAGTTCTTC. Translated, it gives CASSPILAGTSRNEQFF.

Judged by abundance, this clone is medium-sized. This chain uses TRBV6-1 with TRBJ1-5; D remains unclear. Germline V lookup: CDR1 MNHNS, CDR2 SASEGT. CDR3 length: 14 amino acids. V was cut by 6 bases and J by 9 bases, with 18 bases left in between. This CDR3 reads CASREDLGEGPQHF. In DNA form, the CDR3 reads TGTGCCAGCAGAGAGGATCTCGGCGAGGGGCCCCAGCATTTT.

This clone was observed at least ten times. This sequence joins TRBV6-2 or TRBV6-3 and TRBJ2-5; 12 nucleotides match TRBD2. CDR1 and CDR2 from the germline V gene are MNHEY and SVGEGT. The V segment lost 4 bases and the J segment 5 bases; nucleotides outside the gene matches: 11. This CDR3 has 17 residues. Here the CDR3 DNA reads TGTGCCAGCAGTTTTTCCCGGACTAGCGGGACGTATGAGACCCAGTACTTC. This sequence encodes CASSFSRTSGTYETQYF.

This clone has ten or more counts. The chain combines TRBV5-4 with TRBJ2-3; 8 bases match TRBD1. The germline CDR1 and CDR2 sequences are SGHNT and YYREEE (reference sequence). The CDR3 runs 18 residues. V was clipped by 4 bases and J by 0 bases; unmatched bases: 13. CDR3 region: CASSSPLAGTGSTDTQYF. The CDR3 DNA sequence: TGTGCCAGCAGCAGTCCACTTGCCGGGACAGGTAGCACAGATACGCAGTATTTT. Using reference TRBV5-4 and TRBJ2-3 for the parts outside the CDR3, the full variable domain is ETGVTQSPTHLIKTRGQQVTLRCSSQSGHNTVSWYQQALGQGPQFIFQYYREEENGRGNFPPRFSGLQFPNYSSELNVNALELDDSALYLCASSSPLAGTGSTDTQYFGPGTRLTVL.

This clone was seen repeatedly, ten times or more. In nucleotides, the CDR3 is TGTGCCAGCAGTTTATCGACCCTGGGACGGAGGGAACAAGAGACCCAGTACTTC. Encoded protein: CASSLSTLGRREQETQYF. This chain links TRBV28 with TRBJ2-5; D might be TRBD2 (6 bases). The germline CDR1 and CDR2 sequences are MDHEN and SYDVKM. The CDR3 is 18 amino acids. V was pared by 1 base and J by 2 bases, with 20 bases between. Combining the CDR3 with reference TRBV28 and TRBJ2-5 gives the whole variable domain DVKVTQSSRYLVKRTGEKVFLECVQDMDHENMFWYRQDPGLGLRLIYFSYDVKMKEKGDIPEGYSVSREKKERFSLILESASTNQTSMYLCASSLSTLGRREQETQYFGPGTRLLVL.

This clone was counted a few times. This sequence joins TRBV6-1 and TRBJ1-3; D unclear. Germline V gives CDR1 MNHNS, CDR2 SASEGT. The V end was cut by 1 base, the J end by 0 bases, with 10 bases between. The length of the CDR3 is 16 residues. The CDR3 bases are TGTGCCAGCAGTGAAGATGGCGGAGGCTCTGGAAACACCATATATTTT. This codes for CASSEDGGGSGNTIYF.

In DNA form, the CDR3 reads TGTGCCAGCGGCGATCTCGGCCAGCCCCAGCATTTT. As protein: CASGDLGQPQHF. This chain links TRBV3-1 with TRBJ1-5; no clear D. Trimming left V 8 bases short and J 7 bases short, with 12 bases between. The CDR3 runs 12 residues. Per germline, CDR1 LGHDT and CDR2 YNNKEL (reference sequence).

This clone was recorded many times. The J gene is TRBJ2-6, the V gene TRBV7-8; TRBD1 agrees at 7 bases. The CDR3 contains 17 residues. CDR1 is SGHVS and CDR2 is FQNEAQ in the germline V gene. With 1 base clipped from V and 0 bases from J, the junction kept 3 bases outside the gene matches. CDR3 loop: CASSLGDSSSGANVLTF. The CDR3 DNA reads as TGTGCCAGCAGCTTAGGGGACAGCTCCTCTGGGGCCAACGTCCTGACTTTC. Using reference TRBV7-8 and TRBJ2-6 for the parts outside the CDR3, the full variable domain is GAGVSQSPRYKVAKRGQDVALRCDPISGHVSLFWYQQALGQGPEFLTYFQNEAQLDKSGLPSDRFFAERPEGSVSTLKIQRTQQEDSAVYLCASSLGDSSSGANVLTFGAGSRLTVL.

This clone was recorded at least ten times. The chain employs TRBV28 and TRBJ2-3; 9 positions match TRBD2. The germline V gene has CDR1 MDHEN and CDR2 SYDVKM. V gave up 6 bases and J gave up 4 bases; unmatched junction bases: 8. The CDR3 covers 15 residues. The CDR3 coding sequence is TGTGCCAGCAGGAACTTAGCGGGAGCGGCAGATACGCAGTATTTT. This gives the protein CASRNLAGAADTQYF.

The table lists this clone with many counts. This chain's CDR3 is CATRVSVPDTQYF. In nucleotides, the CDR3 is TGTGCCACCCGGGTTAGCGTACCAGATACGCAGTATTTT. The chain recombines TRBV6-2 or TRBV6-3 with TRBJ2-3; possibly TRBD2 for D (5 bases). The CDR3 is 13 amino acids. V was cut by 10 bases and J by 4 bases, with 15 bases left in between. CDR1 is MNHEY, CDR2 SVGEGT, per germline.

In this sample, this clone turned up many times. The rearrangement joins TRBV28 to TRBJ2-4; D ambiguous. The CDR3 runs 15 residues. V lost 9 bases to trimming and J lost 1 base, with 16 bases between them. CDR1 and CDR2 from the germline V gene are MDHEN and SYDVKM. CDR3 nucleotides: TGTGCCAGTAGGGATACACTTGTGGCCAAAAACATTCAGTACTTC. Protein: CASRDTLVAKNIQYF. The full variable domain, with the rest looked up from reference TRBV28 and TRBJ2-4, is DVKVTQSSRYLVKRTGEKVFLECVQDMDHENMFWYRQDPGLGLRLIYFSYDVKMKEKGDIPEGYSVSREKKERFSLILESASTNQTSMYLCASRDTLVAKNIQYFGAGTRLSVL.

This clone has a count of ten or more. This could be a read error, since a much larger clone is one nucleotide away. J is TRBJ2-1 and V is TRBV24-1; no reliable D call. Germline CDR1 is KGHDR and CDR2 is SFDVKD. V lost 3 bases to trimming and J lost 7 bases, with 18 bases between them. The CDR3 runs to 16 residues. The chain's CDR3 is CATSDPRTALENEQFF. The CDR3 DNA sequence: TGTGCCACCAGTGATCCCAGGACCGCCTTAGAGAATGAGCAGTTCTTC.

This clone has a count of ten or more. J is TRBJ1-4 and V is TRBV7-2; no definite D call. The V gene's germline CDR1 is SGHTA and CDR2 FQGNSA. The V gene lost 1 base and the J gene lost 5 bases, with 11 bases spanning the gap. The length of the CDR3 is 15 residues. CDR3 amino acids: CASSLETTRNEKLFF. The CDR3, as DNA: TGTGCCAGCAGCTTAGAAACCACGAGGAATGAAAAACTGTTTTTT.

This clone was recorded many times. Compared with germline, one end of the junction differs, possibly owing to a read error. V gene TRBV9 combines with J gene TRBJ2-7; tentative D call: TRBD2 (5 bases). Germline V lookup: CDR1 SGDLS, CDR2 YYNGEE. CDR3 size: 14 residues. CDR3 loop: CASSVLSSSDEQYF. The CDR3 region has the DNA TGTGCCAGCAGCGTACTTTCTAGCTCCGACGAGCAGTACTTC.

This clone has ten or more counts. The chain recombines TRBV28 with TRBJ1-5; D uncertain. V was shortened by 7 bases and J by 5 bases, with 9 bases between the two germline ends. There are 12 residues in the CDR3. Germline CDR1 reads MDHEN; CDR2 reads SYDVKM. This chain's CDR3 is CASNSIHQPQHF. As DNA, the CDR3 is TGTGCCAGCAATTCAATACATCAGCCCCAGCATTTT. Full variable domain (outside the CDR3, taken from reference TRBV28 and TRBJ1-5): DVKVTQSSRYLVKRTGEKVFLECVQDMDHENMFWYRQDPGLGLRLIYFSYDVKMKEKGDIPEGYSVSREKKERFSLILESASTNQTSMYLCASNSIHQPQHFGDGTRLSIL.

The chain combines TRBV4-2 with TRBJ1-1; no clear D gene. This CDR3 spans 13 amino acids. V was clipped by 1 base and J by 8 bases, with 11 bases between them. Germline V gene data show CDR1 as LGHNA and CDR2 as YNFKEQ. The CDR3 bases are TGTGCCAGCAGCCAAGGAGTGATGGTCGAAGCTTTCTTT. As protein: CASSQGVMVEAFF.

This clone is labeled medium-sized. The rearrangement uses TRBV27 and TRBJ2-3; a possible D gene is TRBD2 (6 bases). V shed 4 bases and J shed 0 bases, with 14 bases lying between them. CDR1 is MNHEY, CDR2 SMNVEV, per germline (reference sequence). The CDR3 covers 16 residues. The CDR3 sequence: CASSSTRDLSTDTQYF. The CDR3 DNA is TGTGCCAGCAGTTCAACTCGGGACTTAAGCACAGATACGCAGTATTTT.

The chain joins TRBV5-1 to TRBJ1-4; the D gene is possibly TRBD1 (5 bases). The V gene's germline CDR1 is SGHRS and CDR2 YFSETQ. The CDR3 length is 13 residues. Trimming pared 4 bases from V and 8 bases from J, leaving 12 bases between. The CDR3 DNA follows: TGCGCCAGCAGCCTCCCGACAGCCGAAAAACTGTTTTTT. Amino acids: CASSLPTAEKLFF.

This clone occurred many times. The V call is TRBV28, the J call TRBJ1-2; no firm D call. With 5 bases removed from V and 5 bases from J, the gap between germline ends came to 6 bases. Germline V gives CDR1 MDHEN, CDR2 SYDVKM. The length of the CDR3 is 11 residues. The CDR3: CASSPLYGYTF. The CDR3 DNA is TGTGCCAGCAGTCCCCTATATGGCTACACCTTC.

This clone was counted at least ten times. This clone may be a read error of a much larger clone one base away. The chain has TRBV11-2 and TRBJ2-3; no reliable D call. This CDR3 region has 12 residues. Trimming took off 7 bases at V and 1 base at J, with 6 bases between the two ends. Germline CDR1 and CDR2: SGHAT and FQNNGV. CDR3 coding DNA: TGTGCCAGCAACCTCCGCACAGATACGCAGTATTTT. Its protein product is CASNLRTDTQYF.

This clone came up many times. V and J are TRBV10-2 and TRBJ2-7; D possibly matches TRBD1 or TRBD2 (5 bases each). Looked up from germline, CDR1 is WSHSY and CDR2 is SAAADI. Between the trimmed V and J ends, which lost 6 bases and 3 bases, there was a span of 18 bases. The CDR3 runs 15 residues. CDR3 in DNA: TGCGCCAGCAGCCAACCCAGGGACGGAATCTACGAGCAGTACTTC. Amino acid sequence: CASSQPRDGIYEQYF.

The chain carries TRBV5-4 and TRBJ2-3, with 7 bases identical to TRBD2. The CDR3 spans 15 residues. Trimming took 2 bases from V and 2 from J; bases not matched to a gene: 5. Germline lookup yields CDR1 SGHNT and CDR2 YYREEE (reference sequence). CDR3 protein: CASSFPSGTTDTQYF. The CDR3 bases are TGTGCCAGCAGCTTCCCCAGCGGGACCACAGATACGCAGTATTTT. The full variable domain, rest sourced from reference TRBV5-4 and TRBJ2-3, is ETGVTQSPTHLIKTRGQQVTLRCSSQSGHNTVSWYQQALGQGPQFIFQYYREEENGRGNFPPRFSGLQFPNYSSELNVNALELDDSALYLCASSFPSGTTDTQYFGPGTRLTVL.

This clone was seen at least ten times. The chain combines TRBV7-2 with TRBJ2-1; no definite D call. CDR1 is SGHTA, CDR2 FQGNSA, per germline. V lost 4 bases and J lost 0, with 4 bases in between. This CDR3 has 13 amino acids. The CDR3 sequence is CASSSSSYNEQFF. The CDR3 region has the DNA TGTGCCAGCAGCTCGAGCTCCTACAATGAGCAGTTCTTC.

V usage is TRBV4-1 and J usage is TRBJ1-2, with 8 nucleotides matching TRBD1. Germline V gene sequence: CDR1 MGHRA, CDR2 YSYEKL. The junction had 14 bases not matched to a gene; V was cut back by 0 bases and J by 5 bases. The CDR3 loop spans 18 amino acids. For the CDR3, the DNA is TGCGCCAGCAGCCAAGATAGGGCTCAGGGGGCAACTACTTATGGCTACACCTTC. Encoded protein: CASSQDRAQGATTYGYTF.

This clone ranks as medium-sized. This rearrangement joins TRBV3-1 to TRBJ1-6; D is undetermined. V was pared by 1 base and J by 5 bases, with 6 bases between. This CDR3 spans 14 amino acids. CDR1 and CDR2 from the germline V gene are LGHDT and YNNKEL (reference sequence). CDR3 DNA: TGTGCCAGCAGCCAAGGAGGGAATAATTCACCCCTCCACTTT. It yields the protein CASSQGGNNSPLHF.

In its sample, this clone was seen a few times. The chain has TRBV7-3 and TRBJ2-7; D is ambiguous. Germline loops: CDR1 SGHTA, CDR2 FQGTGA. V lost 5 bases to trimming and J lost 6 bases, with 11 bases between them. The CDR3 runs to 12 residues. CDR3 in DNA: TGTGCCAGCAGCCACCAGGACGGCGAGCAGTACTTC. The encoded protein is CASSHQDGEQYF.

This clone has at least ten counts. The chain links TRBV13 to TRBJ1-4, with 10 bases that match TRBD1. Germline loops: CDR1 PRHDT, CDR2 FYEKMQ (reference sequence). The V and J ends lost 5 bases and 8 bases, in that order; junction bases with no gene match: 8. The CDR3 has 15 residues. This CDR3 reads CASSARDRGAEKLFF. CDR3 bases: TGTGCCAGCAGCGCCCGGGACAGGGGCGCCGAAAAACTGTTTTTT.

This clone was detected only a few times. V gene TRBV19 combines with J gene TRBJ2-2; 7 nucleotides match TRBD2. Per the germline V gene, CDR1 is LNHDA and CDR2 is SQIVND (reference sequence). J gave up 1 base and V 5 bases, and 4 bases lay outside the gene matches. The length of the CDR3 is 15 residues. The CDR3 DNA reads TGTGCCAGTAGTTTCGCTAGCGGGAACACCGGGGAGCTGTTTTTT. This sequence encodes CASSFASGNTGELFF.

By share, this clone counts as medium-sized. J is TRBJ2-7 and V is TRBV3-1; the D is unclear. V dropped 3 bases and J dropped 0 bases, with 9 bases sitting between them. This CDR3 has 14 amino acids. The germline V gene has CDR1 LGHDT and CDR2 YNNKEL (reference sequence). The CDR3 nucleotides read TGTGCCAGCAGCCATCTTGGTAGCTCCTACGAGCAGTACTTC. This sequence encodes CASSHLGSSYEQYF.